This is a list of T cell receptor beta chains from one sample in a study of T cell repertoires in cytomegalovirus infection. TCRdb called the reads again in MiXCR, with one record for every CDR3 protein. The sample yields roughly 990,000 distinct CDR3 sequences, around 30% seen once. These receptors' antigens are unknown. The sequences come from cultured CD8+ T cells from PBMCs, collected from culture after CMV antigen stimulation. The source of these receptors is a human donor in good health (CMV status not recorded). Some clones in this sample may be carry-over from other donors' samples. Each CDR3 is given without its conserved first and last residue. Size tells how often a clone was seen (once, few, many) or the class of an expanded clone, and some rows leave it out.

V gene | CDR3 length | clone size | CDR3 protein
TRBV7-8 | 16 | many | ASSLGRQTGAIYNEQF
TRBV7-9 | 14 | few | ASSLGTGRVDTEAF
TRBV29-1 | 11 | NA | SVPTGGGTEAF
TRBV7-9 | 16 | many | ASSLLGPGGGDNTEAF
TRBV10-3 | 14 | NA | AISESRGGGANEQF
TRBV3-1 | 15 | NA | ASSQETTGGAWYGYT
TRBV10-3 | 9 | few | AISESEGYT
TRBV4-1 | 14 | few | ASSQEGQGAWETQY
TRBV6-5 | 13 | few | ASSPDQGLTGELF
TRBV6-2/TRBV6-3 | 12 | NA | ASSYWGPGNEQF
TRBV7-9 | 12 | many | ASSPRTVTYEQY
TRBV19 | 9 | few | ASPGQNGYT
TRBV7-2 | 9 | many | ASSDLAKQF
TRBV12-3/TRBV12-4 | 14 | many | ASSLGTGWGTDTQY
TRBV6-5 | 10 | few | ASGQGEEKLF
TRBV4-3 | 13 | NA | ASSQAGGLTGELF
TRBV15 | 13 | few | ATSVGDSTNEKLF
TRBV6-1 | 13 | few | ASSERWAGTDTQY
TRBV5-6 | 13 | few | ASSWDRTGYNEQF
TRBV15 | 14 | NA | ATSKRGGDSNQPQH
TRBV27 | 12 | few | ASSRGTGGYGYT
TRBV27 | 11 | NA | ATAGPYNSPLH
TRBV7-3 | 10 | NA | VSSEGTYGYT
TRBV18 | 19 | many | ASSPLLLEGVPPLDTDTQY
TRBV10-3 | 11 | NA | AIAISDTGELF
TRBV5-5 | 15 | NA | ASSLTEEKPFTDTQY
TRBV19 | 11 | NA | ATSRGQGNEQF
TRBV6-5 | 13 | once | ASSYYRGDAGELF
TRBV7-8 | 11 | many | ASSLWSYTEAF
TRBV7-6 | 14 | NA | ASSLGGQDTLYGYT
TRBV7-9 | 13 | NA | ASSLAGRWDTEAF
TRBV19 | 10 | few | ASRQSYNEQF
TRBV12-3/TRBV12-4 | 14 | many | ASSGLAGGPGDTQY
TRBV7-9 | 10 | NA | ASSSPGQEAF
TRBV7-2 | 13 | many | ASSLGGTGYNIQY
TRBV15 | 13 | NA | ATSGGGTGINEQF
TRBV28 | 13 | few | ASSSSPGAHNEQF
TRBV7-8 | 14 | NA | ASSSRTSGGAFEQF
TRBV7-6 | 14 | NA | ASSLAPGGARNEQF
TRBV6-6 | 11 | NA | ASSYPYFYEQY
TRBV28 | 14 | few | ASSLFPGPSNEKLF
TRBV5-5 | 14 | few | ASSPRVGATNTEAF
TRBV19 | 18 | NA | ASSIYPATSGGNSYNEQF
TRBV20-1 | 14 | NA | SARESSGGAENEQF
TRBV19 | 15 | NA | ASSGGQGISGANVLT
TRBV27 | 12 | few | ASSLSWGPGELF
TRBV7-8 | 10 | many | ASSLVNQPQH
TRBV7-2 | 12 | NA | ASSLAAIYYEQY
TRBV29-1 | 11 | NA | SSGGGSYNEQF
TRBV7-8 | 14 | few | ASSLARRRTEETQY
TRBV14 | 13 | NA | ASSPRIGSNTEAF
TRBV10-1 | 14 | few | ASHPGTGLRNYGYT
TRBV29-1 | 11 | NA | SGGGGVTDTQY
TRBV7-6 | 11 | NA | AIRVPNTGELF
TRBV12-3/TRBV12-4 | 13 | NA | ASSAAGGPGGELF
TRBV6-5 | 14 | many | ASSYSRPGGSYEQY
TRBV7-6 | 15 | many | ASSLAASGGAYNEQF
TRBV7-9 | 12 | few | ASSQPQGAKTQY
TRBV5-1 | 13 | NA | ASFLGEGGIYEQY
TRBV7-8 | 9 | few | ASSLDGKQH